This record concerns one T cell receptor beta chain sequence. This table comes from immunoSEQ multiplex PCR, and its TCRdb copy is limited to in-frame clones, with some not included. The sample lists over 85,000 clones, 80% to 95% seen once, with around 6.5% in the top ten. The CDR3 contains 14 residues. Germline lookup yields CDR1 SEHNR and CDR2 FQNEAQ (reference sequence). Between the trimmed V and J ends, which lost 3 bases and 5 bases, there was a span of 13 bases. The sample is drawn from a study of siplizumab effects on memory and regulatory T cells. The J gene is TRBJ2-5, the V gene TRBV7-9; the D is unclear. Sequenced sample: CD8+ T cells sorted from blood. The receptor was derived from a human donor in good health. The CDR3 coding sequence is TGTGCCAGCAGCTTTCTGGGCCTCTTGGAGACCCAGTACTTC. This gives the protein CASSFLGLLETQYF. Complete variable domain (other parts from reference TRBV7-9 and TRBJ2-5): DTGVSQNPRHKITKRGQNVTFRCDPISEHNRLYWYRQTLGQGPEFLTYFQNEAQLEKSRLLSDRFSAERPKGSFSTLEIQRTEQGDSAMYLCASSFLGLLETQYFGPGTRLLVL.